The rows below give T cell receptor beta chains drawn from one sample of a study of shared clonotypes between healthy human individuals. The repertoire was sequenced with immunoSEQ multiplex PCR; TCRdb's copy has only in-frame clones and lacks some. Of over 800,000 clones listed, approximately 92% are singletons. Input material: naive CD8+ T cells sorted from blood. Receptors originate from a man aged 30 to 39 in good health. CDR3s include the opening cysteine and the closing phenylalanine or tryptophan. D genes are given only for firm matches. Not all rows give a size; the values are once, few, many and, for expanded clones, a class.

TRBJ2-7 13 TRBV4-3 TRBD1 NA CASSQGTGDEQYF TGCGCCAGCAGCCAGGGGACAGGTGACGAGCAGTACTTC
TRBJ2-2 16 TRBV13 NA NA CASSHDTIQNTGELFF TGTGCCAGCAGCCACGACACTATACAGAACACCGGGGAGCTGTTTTTT
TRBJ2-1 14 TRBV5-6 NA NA CASSLDRVRNEQFF TGTGCCAGCAGCTTGGACAGGGTAAGGAATGAGCAGTTCTTC
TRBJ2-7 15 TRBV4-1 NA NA CASSQDSGGSREQYF TGCGCCAGCAGCCAAGATTCGGGGGGCTCACGGGAGCAGTACTTC
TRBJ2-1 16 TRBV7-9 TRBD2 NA CASSQDLGTSTDEQFF TGTGCCAGCAGCCAAGATCTAGGGACTAGCACGGATGAGCAGTTCTTC
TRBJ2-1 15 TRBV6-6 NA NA CASSYSRARDNEQFF TGTGCCAGCAGTTACTCGAGGGCTAGAGACAATGAGCAGTTCTTC
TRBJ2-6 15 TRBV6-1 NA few CASSERASGANVLTF TGTGCCAGCAGTGAACGTGCCTCTGGGGCCAACGTCCTGACTTTC
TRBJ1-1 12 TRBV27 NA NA CASSTPGTEAFF TGTGCCAGCAGCACCCCAGGGACTGAAGCTTTCTTT
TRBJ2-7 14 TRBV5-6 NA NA CASSLGGSTYEQYF TGTGCCAGCAGCTTGGGTGGCAGTACCTACGAGCAGTACTTC
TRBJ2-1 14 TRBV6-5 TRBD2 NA CASSFFSSGDEQFF TGTGCCAGCAGTTTCTTTTCTAGCGGTGATGAGCAGTTCTTC
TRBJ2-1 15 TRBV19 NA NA CASSISLIPGNEQFF TGTGCCAGTAGTATCTCTTTAATACCCGGGAATGAGCAGTTCTTC
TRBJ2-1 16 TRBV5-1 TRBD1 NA CASSPTGSSAYNEQFF TGCGCCAGCAGCCCGACAGGGTCTTCTGCCTACAATGAGCAGTTCTTC
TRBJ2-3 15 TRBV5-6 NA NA CASSLGHTSTDTQYF TGTGCCAGCAGCTTGGGACATACTAGCACAGATACGCAGTATTTT
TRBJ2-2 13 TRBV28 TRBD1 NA CASTQGVTGELFF TGTGCCAGTACTCAGGGGGTGACCGGGGAGCTGTTTTTT
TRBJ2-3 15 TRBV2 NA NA CASRPTALYTDTQYF TGTGCCAGCAGACCCACAGCCCTGTACACAGATACGCAGTATTTT
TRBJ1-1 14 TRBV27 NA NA CASSPGRMNTEAFF TGTGCCAGCAGCCCAGGGAGAATGAACACTGAAGCTTTCTTT
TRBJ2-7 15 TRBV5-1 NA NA CASSLGMDNSYEQYF TGCGCCAGCAGCTTGGGAATGGACAACTCCTACGAGCAGTACTTC
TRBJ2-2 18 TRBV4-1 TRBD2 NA CASSQEVLAVPKGGELFF TGCGCCAGCAGCCAAGAGGTACTAGCGGTCCCAAAGGGCGGGGAGCTGTTTTTT
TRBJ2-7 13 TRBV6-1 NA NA CASKFPKTYEQYF TGTGCCAGCAAGTTCCCTAAAACCTACGAGCAGTACTTC
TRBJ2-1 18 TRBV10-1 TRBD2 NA CASSESTRGSGVYNEQFF TGCGCCAGCAGTGAGTCGACTCGGGGTAGCGGGGTCTACAATGAGCAGTTCTTC
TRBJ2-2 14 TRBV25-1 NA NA CASSGGTFEGELFF TGTGCCAGCAGTGGGGGGACTTTCGAAGGGGAGCTGTTTTTT
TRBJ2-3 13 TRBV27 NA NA CASMILATDTQYF TGTGCCAGCATGATACTAGCCACAGATACGCAGTATTTT
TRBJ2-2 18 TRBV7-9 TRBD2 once CASSSGTSGTRGTGELFF TGTGCCAGCAGCTCCGGGACTAGCGGAACACGGGGCACCGGGGAGCTGTTTTTT
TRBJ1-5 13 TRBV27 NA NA CASSWGSSQPQHF TGTGCCAGCAGTTGGGGCTCTAGTCAGCCCCAGCATTTT
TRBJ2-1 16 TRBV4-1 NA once CASSQDRTGFYNEQFF TGCGCCAGCAGCCAAGATCGGACCGGGTTCTACAATGAGCAGTTCTTC
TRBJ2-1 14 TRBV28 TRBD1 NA CASSGGQDRNEQFF TGTGCCAGCAGTGGGGGACAGGATAGGAATGAGCAGTTCTTC
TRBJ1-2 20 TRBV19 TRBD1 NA CASSGGQTTRYLAYFVGYTF TGTGCCAGTAGTGGGGGACAGACTACCCGGTACCTGGCTTATTTCGTCGGCTACACCTTC